Listed here are 9 T cell receptor beta chains from one sample, sequenced in a study of breast tumors, draining lymph nodes, adjacent tissues. MiXCR, run by TCRdb on the multiplex PCR reads, gives a single entry per CDR3 protein. The sample holds about 200,000 distinct CDR3 sequences; roughly a third are singletons and the top ten take 3% to 4%. Axillary draining lymph nodes of breast cancer patients supplied the node samples. Sequenced sample: axillary lymph node tissue. These receptors all come from a female donor with breast cancer. Some clones in this sample may be carry-over from other donors' samples.

The table lists this clonotype with a few counts. Germline and junction disagree at one end, which may indicate a read error. The chain employs TRBV6-1 and TRBJ2-7; 8 positions agree with TRBD2. This CDR3 has 15 residues. The germline V gene encodes CDR1 MNHNS and CDR2 SASEGT. Written as DNA, the CDR3 is TGTGCCAGCAGTCAAGCGCGGGGGGCAGCCTACGAGCAGTACTTC. Protein sequence: CASSQARGAAYEQYF.

This clonotype came up many times. The chain combines TRBV6-6 with TRBJ2-7; TRBD1 aligns across 7 bases. Germline V gene data show CDR1 as MNHNY and CDR2 as SVGAGI (reference sequence). V shed 6 bases and J 6 bases; nucleotides not matched to a gene: 14. CDR3 length equals 15 residues. The CDR3 DNA follows: TGTGCCAGCAGAGACAGGGAGTACGGGATCGGCGAGCAGTACTTC. Translated, it gives CASRDREYGIGEQYF.

This clonotype was observed at least ten times. The V gene is TRBV20-1, the J gene TRBJ1-6; weak D call: TRBD1 (5 bases). This CDR3 spans 18 amino acids. The germline V and J ends were trimmed by 0 bases and 0 bases, with 15 bases remaining between them. CDR1 and CDR2 from the germline V gene are DFQATT and SNEGSKA (reference sequence). The CDR3 nucleotides read TGCAGTGCTAGAGATCTTGACAGACAAACCTCCTATAATTCACCCCTCCACTTT. Translation gives CSARDLDRQTSYNSPLHF.

This clonotype has a count of ten or more. V usage is TRBV12-3 or TRBV12-4 and J usage is TRBJ2-7; TRBD1 aligns across 9 bases. V trimming: 1 base; J trimming: 5 bases; junction bases outside the gene matches: 6. The CDR3 length is 15 residues. CDR3 nucleotide sequence: TGTGCCAGCAGTTTAGGGGGGGACAGGGCCCACGAGCAGTACTTC. Protein sequence: CASSLGGDRAHEQYF.

In this sample, this clonotype turned up many times. The chain recombines TRBV6-1 with TRBJ2-7; 8 positions match TRBD1. The V and J ends lost 5 bases and 2 bases, in that order; junction bases with no gene match: 5. Germline CDR1 MNHNS, CDR2 SASEGT. The CDR3 runs 14 residues. The CDR3 DNA sequence: TGTGCCAGCAGTCCCCGGGACAGGACCTACGAGCAGTACTTC. Amino acids: CASSPRDRTYEQYF.

Only a few counts were recorded for this clonotype. This chain links TRBV6-5 with TRBJ2-7; tentatively, D is TRBD1 or TRBD2 (5 bases each). Trimming cost V 4 bases and J 1 base, with 11 bases left between them. Germline lookup yields CDR1 MNHEY and CDR2 SVGAGI. This CDR3 comprises 14 residues. The CDR3 region has the DNA TGTGCCAGCAGTTCCCGGGACCAGTCCTACGAGCAGTACTTC. Protein: CASSSRDQSYEQYF.

This clonotype was recorded many times. The chain combines TRBV11-2 with TRBJ2-3, with D hard to call. Trimming pared 1 base from V and 3 bases from J, leaving 8 bases between. The germline gives CDR1 SGHAT, CDR2 FQNNGV. This CDR3 is 14 amino acids long. Written as DNA, the CDR3 is TGTGCCAGCAGCTTAGGGAGTAATACAGATACGCAGTATTTT. Its translation: CASSLGSNTDTQYF.

This clonotype appeared many times. CDR3: CASSRVGSGVGNEQFF. The CDR3 region has the DNA TGTGCCAGCAGCCGTGTGGGGAGCGGGGTAGGGAATGAGCAGTTCTTC. The chain employs TRBV7-2 and TRBJ2-1; 7 nucleotides align to TRBD2. From germline, CDR1 is SGHTA and CDR2 FQGNSA. The CDR3 loop spans 16 amino acids. V shed 5 bases, J shed 7 bases, and the junction held 14 bases outside the gene matches. Drawing the rest from reference TRBV7-2 and TRBJ2-1, the complete variable domain is GAGVSQSPSNKVTEKGKDVELRCDPISGHTALYWYRQSLGQGLEFLIYFQGNSAPDKSGLPSDRFSAERTGGSVSTLTIQRTQQEDSAVYLCASSRVGSGVGNEQFFGPGTRLTVL.

In its sample, this clonotype was seen a few times. Sequence at one end of the junction differs from germline and may be a read error. The rearrangement links TRBV6-5 to TRBJ1-5, with a weak D call TRBD1 (5 bases). Per the germline V gene, CDR1 is MNHEY and CDR2 is SVGAGI. The CDR3 is 15 amino acids. CDR3: CASSHSGLGNQPQHF. The CDR3 coding sequence is TGTGCCAGCAGTCACTCAGGGCTGGGCAATCAGCCCCAGCATTTT.